This TCR beta chain appears in the sequencing data of a study of T cell responses to AZD1222 COVID-19 vaccine. Details on this clone: Its antigen is not known.

V lost 7 bases and J lost 5; bases outside the gene matches: 12. Germline CDR1 and CDR2: MNHEY and SVGAGI. This CDR3 is built from 15 residues. Profiled with immunoSEQ multiplex PCR; TCRdb holds only in-frame clones, not every one. The data show 250,000 to 300,000 clones, with 90% to 95% seen just once and 0.5% to 0.7% held by the top ten. Whole-study findings and limits: Repertoires were obtained solely post-peak T cell response. Reportedly, nearly half the spike-specific TCRs target unmutated variant regions. The study found vaccine-associated CD4 TCRs spanning spike, dominant at 160-218 and 743-854.

The starting material was peripheral blood, obtained 28 days after the second AZD1222 dose. The chain joins TRBV6-5 to TRBJ2-3; 7 bases match TRBD2. This TCR was sampled from an adult who received the AZD1222 COVID-19 vaccine. CDR3 in amino acids: CASMRAGNRRDTQYF. The CDR3 DNA follows: TGTGCCAGCATGCGAGCGGGGAACCGACGAGATACGCAGTATTTT.